This TCR beta chain is drawn from a study of CD8+ T cells in alopecia areata. Study-wide findings and caveats: Clonality was higher in lesional than normal scalp, especially in alopecia totalis/universalis.

The V and J ends lost 7 bases and 7 bases, in that order; junction bases with no gene match: 6. The CDR3 has 13 residues. Germline CDR1 reads LNHDA; CDR2 reads SQIVND (reference sequence). Extracted RNA was reverse transcribed, and the resulting cDNA served as sequencing template. TCRdb keeps only in-frame clones here, not all; method: immunoSEQ multiplex PCR. The sample shows about 160,000 clones, 80% to 90% of them seen only once. In the case of this clone: Its target is unknown.

The chain carries TRBV19 and TRBJ2-2; TRBD2 aligns across 7 bases. The sequence came from a human donor with alopecia areata. This material consisted of CD8+ T cells sorted from blood, taken at week 0. Written as DNA, the CDR3 is TGTGCCAGTATCGCTAGCGGCCACGGGGAGCTGTTTTTT. Its translation: CASIASGHGELFF.